These T cell receptor beta chains were read from a single sample in a study of blood T cell repertoires in COVID-19. This table comes from immunoSEQ multiplex PCR, and its TCRdb copy is limited to in-frame clones, with some not included. The sample has a few hundred thousand clones, around 90% seen once. The sample consisted of peripheral blood. Every receptor here comes from a woman aged 45-65 years with COVID-19, enrolled during active disease. Both conserved end residues are part of each CDR3. The D gene is left open where the match is weak. Only part of the rows carry a size: once, few, many, or a class if the clone is expanded.

NA	TRBV19	NA	TRBJ2-1	TGTGCCAGTAGTATACCTCGACAGTCGAGCTCCTACAATGAGCAGTTCTTC	CASSIPRQSSSYNEQFF
NA	TRBV19	TRBD2	TRBJ2-1	TGTGCCAGTAGCCCTAGCGGGAGAGAAGCTGAGCAGTTCTTC	CASSPSGREAEQFF
NA	TRBV4-2	NA	TRBJ2-7	TGTGCCAGCAGCCAAGATAGGGGGGGATCCTACGAGCAGTACTTC	CASSQDRGGSYEQYF
once	TRBV19	TRBD1	TRBJ1-5	TGTGCCAGTAGTATAGGGGACAGGGGGAGGAATAGGCCCCAGCATTTT	CASSIGDRGRNRPQHF
NA	TRBV7-3	NA	TRBJ1-1	TGTGCCAGCAGCTCGACAGTATCCCACACTGAAGCTTTCTTT	CASSSTVSHTEAFF
NA	TRBV27	TRBD1	TRBJ2-1	TGTGCCAGCAGCTCAGCCCGCCGGGACAGCTACAATGAGCAGTTCTTC	CASSSARRDSYNEQFF
NA	TRBV5-1	TRBD1	TRBJ1-1	TGCGCCAGCAGCTTGGTCAGGGGGCTTACTGAAGCTTTCTTT	CASSLVRGLTEAFF
NA	TRBV5-1	TRBD2	TRBJ2-1	TGCGCCAGCAGCCCCGTAGCGGGAATGGCTTACAATGAGCAGTTCTTC	CASSPVAGMAYNEQFF
once	TRBV5-1	TRBD1	TRBJ2-3	TGCGCCAGCAGCTTGGGACAGGGGGCAGATACGCAGTATTTT	CASSLGQGADTQYF
NA	TRBV18	NA	TRBJ2-3	TGTGCCAGCTCAGGTGAAAAGCGCCCTAGCACAGATACGCAGTATTTT	CASSGEKRPSTDTQYF
NA	TRBV6-6	NA	TRBJ1-6	TGTGCCAGCAGAAACACAGGGTACGGCTCACCCCTCCACTTT	CASRNTGYGSPLHF
NA	TRBV9	TRBD2	TRBJ2-3	TGTGCCAGCAGCCGCGGACTAGCGGGGGGCGATACGCAGTATTTT	CASSRGLAGGDTQYF
NA	TRBV2	TRBD1	TRBJ1-6	TGTGCCAGCGTACAGGGGGCCGGTAATTCATCCCTCCACTTT	CASVQGAGNSSLHF
NA	TRBV24-1	NA	TRBJ2-3	TGTGCCACCAACGGGGGAGAAGGCACAGATACGCAGTATTTT	CATNGGEGTDTQYF
NA	TRBV10-2	TRBD1	TRBJ2-1	TGCGCCAGCAGAGCACCAGGGGGCGACGGCAATGAGCAGTTCTTC	CASRAPGGDGNEQFF
NA	TRBV4-1	NA	TRBJ1-5	TGCGCCAGCAGCCAAGATCCCGACGGGCAGCCCCAGCATTTT	CASSQDPDGQPQHF
once	TRBV9	NA	TRBJ1-3	TGTGCCAGCAGCCCACAGGGAAACACCATATATTTT	CASSPQGNTIYF
NA	TRBV5-1	NA	TRBJ1-4	TGCGCCAGCAGCCGAAAGGGAGACCAGACAACTAATGAAAAACTGTTTTTT	CASSRKGDQTTNEKLFF
once	TRBV9	TRBD1	TRBJ2-2	TGTGCCAGCAACCGTGACAGGGAAGGGACCGGGGAGCTGTTTTTT	CASNRDREGTGELFF
NA	TRBV19	TRBD1	TRBJ2-5	TGTGCCAGTAGTATAGAAGGGGACAGGGAAGAGACCCAGTACTTC	CASSIEGDREETQYF
NA	TRBV6-1	TRBD2	TRBJ2-7	TGTGCCAGCAGTGAAGCGGGAGGGTCGCCCACCTACGAGCAGTACTTC	CASSEAGGSPTYEQYF
NA	TRBV18	NA	TRBJ1-2	TGTGCCAGCTCCTGGGGACATAGCTATGGCTACACCTTC	CASSWGHSYGYTF
NA	TRBV7-8	NA	TRBJ1-1	TGTGCCAGCAGACGAAACCGCCAGGTGGAAACTGAAGCTTTCTTT	CASRRNRQVETEAFF
NA	TRBV27	TRBD2	TRBJ2-1	TGTGCCAGCAGTCCTGCTTTGGCGGGAGAAACGGAGCAGTTCTTC	CASSPALAGETEQFF
NA	TRBV27	TRBD2	TRBJ2-7	TGTGCCAGCAGTCCCGGGCTAGCGGTCCTTTCCTACGAGCAGTACTTC	CASSPGLAVLSYEQYF
NA	TRBV6-2/TRBV6-3	TRBD1	TRBJ1-1	TGTGCCAGCAGCCGAACTACAGGGGGTCGGACTGAAGCTTTCTTT	CASSRTTGGRTEAFF
once	TRBV6-6	TRBD1	TRBJ1-1	TGTGCCAGCAGTTCCGGGACAGGGGCTGAAGCTTTCTTT	CASSSGTGAEAFF
NA	TRBV18	NA	TRBJ2-7	TGTGCCAGCTCACCAGAATCAGGCTACGAGCAGTACTTC	CASSPESGYEQYF
NA	TRBV5-4	NA	TRBJ2-6	TGTGCCAGCCAGTCGGAGGCACTGGAAACCAACGTCCTGACTTTC	CASQSEALETNVLTF
NA	TRBV29-1	TRBD2	TRBJ2-1	TGCAGCGTTTCCGGGACTAGCGGTCCGACCAGCTCCTACAATGAGCAGTTCTTC	CSVSGTSGPTSSYNEQFF
NA	TRBV29-1	NA	TRBJ2-1	TGCAGCGTCACCCGGGGAAACAATGAGCAGTTCTTC	CSVTRGNNEQFF
once	TRBV6-6	NA	TRBJ1-1	TGTGCCAGCAGTTATGGGGACACGAACACTGAAGCTTTCTTT	CASSYGDTNTEAFF
NA	TRBV7-2	NA	TRBJ2-2	TGTGCCAGCAGCTTATCAGATAGCAGGGCGAACACCGGGGAGCTGTTTTTT	CASSLSDSRANTGELFF
NA	TRBV18	TRBD2	TRBJ2-1	TGTGCCAGCTTAGGGACTAGCCGAAACAATGAGCAGTTCTTC	CASLGTSRNNEQFF
NA	TRBV29-1	TRBD1	TRBJ2-2	TGCAGCGTTGAAGGACAGGGTGCCGGGGAGCTGTTTTTT	CSVEGQGAGELFF
NA	TRBV5-4	NA	TRBJ2-2	TGTGCCTCCTCTGGGGAGGGGGTCGCGAACACCGGGGAGCTGTTTTTT	CASSGEGVANTGELFF
NA	TRBV4-1	TRBD2	TRBJ2-7	TGCGCCAGCAGCGTTGCCGGGACTAGCGCAACCTACGAGCAGTACTTC	CASSVAGTSATYEQYF
NA	TRBV27	NA	TRBJ1-5	TGTGCCAGCAGTCCAGACAGGAAGGGACGGCCCCAGCATTTT	CASSPDRKGRPQHF
NA	TRBV25-1	TRBD1	TRBJ2-5	TGTGCCAGCTCCGGACAGGGTTCGTTAAAGACCCAGTACTTC	CASSGQGSLKTQYF
NA	TRBV18	NA	TRBJ2-2	TGTGCCAGCTCACGCGGGACAGCGAACACCGGGGAGCTGTTTTTT	CASSRGTANTGELFF
few	TRBV6-1	TRBD2	TRBJ2-3	TGTGCCAGCAGTGTAGCGGGAGTTTCTGCAGATACGCAGTATTTT	CASSVAGVSADTQYF
NA	TRBV4-2	NA	TRBJ2-1	TGTGCCAGCAGCCAAGAGAGAGGGCTAGCGCTCGACAATGAGCAGTTCTTC	CASSQERGLALDNEQFF
once	TRBV19	NA	TRBJ1-4	TGTGCCAGTAGTACGGCAGGGAAAAGGAGTGAAAAACTGTTTTTT	CASSTAGKRSEKLFF
NA	TRBV6-5	TRBD2	TRBJ2-3	TGTGCCAGCTGGGACTACCTCACAGATACGCAGTATTTT	CASWDYLTDTQYF
NA	TRBV9	NA	TRBJ2-1	TGTGCCAGCAGCGTCAAACTAGAAGTTGTTCCCAATGAGCAGTTCTTC	CASSVKLEVVPNEQFF
NA	TRBV6-2/TRBV6-3	NA	TRBJ2-7	TGTGCCAGCAGTTACCCCCCCAGGGGCATGGGGACCTACGAGCAGTACTTC	CASSYPPRGMGTYEQYF
NA	TRBV6-5	NA	TRBJ1-6	TGTGCCAGCTTCGACAGTCTAAATTCACCCCTCCACTTT	CASFDSLNSPLHF
NA	TRBV29-1	NA	TRBJ2-2	TGCAGCGGGGGACACGGGGGGACCGGGGAGCTGTTTTTT	CSGGHGGTGELFF
once	TRBV10-1	NA	TRBJ2-4	TGCGCCAGCAGTGGTCCCTACCCGGGACTCCCAAGGAACATTCAGTACTTC	CASSGPYPGLPRNIQYF
NA	TRBV11-2	NA	TRBJ2-1	TGTGCCAGCACCAGGTCGGGGAGAATATCGGATGAGCAGTTCTTC	CASTRSGRISDEQFF
NA	TRBV19	NA	TRBJ1-1	TGTGCCAGTAGTGACACCCTGAACACTGAAGCTTTCTTT	CASSDTLNTEAFF